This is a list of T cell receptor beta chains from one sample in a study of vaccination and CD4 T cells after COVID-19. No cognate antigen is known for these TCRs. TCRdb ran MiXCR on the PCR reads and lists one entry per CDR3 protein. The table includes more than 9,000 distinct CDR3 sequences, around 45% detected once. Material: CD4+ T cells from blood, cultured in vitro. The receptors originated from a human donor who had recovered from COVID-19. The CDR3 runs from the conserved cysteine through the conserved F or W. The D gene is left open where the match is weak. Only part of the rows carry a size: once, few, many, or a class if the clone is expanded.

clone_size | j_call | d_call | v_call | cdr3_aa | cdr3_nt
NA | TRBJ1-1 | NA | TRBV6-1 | CASTNAGSEAFF | TGTGCCAGCACCAATGCAGGGAGTGAAGCTTTCTTT
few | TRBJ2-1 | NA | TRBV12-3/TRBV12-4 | CASSPGNEQFF | TGTGCCAGCAGCCCCGGAAATGAGCAGTTCTTC
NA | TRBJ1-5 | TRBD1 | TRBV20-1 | CSARSGTGGFQPQHF | TGCAGTGCTAGGTCCGGGACAGGGGGATTTCAGCCCCAGCATTTT
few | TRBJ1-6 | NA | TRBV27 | CASSLNRGTANSPLHF | TGTGCCAGCAGTCTAAATCGGGGAACAGCGAATTCACCCCTCCACTTT
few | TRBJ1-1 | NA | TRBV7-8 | CASSLSRNTEAFF | TGTGCCAGCAGCTTAAGTAGGAACACTGAAGCTTTCTTT
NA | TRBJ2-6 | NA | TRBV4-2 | CASSQVQGTSGANVLTF | TGTGCCAGCAGCCAAGTCCAGGGGACCTCTGGGGCCAACGTCCTGACTTTC
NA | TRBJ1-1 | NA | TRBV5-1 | CASSVGLGPNTEAFF | TGCGCCAGCAGCGTTGGGTTGGGGCCGAACACTGAAGCTTTCTTT
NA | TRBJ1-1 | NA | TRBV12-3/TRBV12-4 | CASRKTPTEAFF | TGTGCCAGCAGGAAGACCCCCACTGAAGCTTTCTTT
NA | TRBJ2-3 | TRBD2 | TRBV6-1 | CASSDGAGVTDMQYF | TGTGCCAGCAGCGACGGTGCGGGGGTCACAGATATGCAGTATTTT
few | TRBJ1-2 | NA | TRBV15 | CATSRDGQIYGYTF | TGTGCCACCAGCAGAGATGGACAGATTTATGGCTACACCTTC
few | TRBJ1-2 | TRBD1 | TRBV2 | CASFDVRDRFPYTF | TGTGCCAGCTTTGACGTCCGGGACAGGTTTCCCTACACCTTC
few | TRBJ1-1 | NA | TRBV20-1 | CSARELSVLNTEAFF | TGCAGTGCTAGAGAACTCTCGGTTCTGAACACTGAAGCTTTCTTT
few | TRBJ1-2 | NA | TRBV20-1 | CSARMGLDGYTF | TGCAGTGCTAGAATGGGGTTAGATGGCTACACCTTC
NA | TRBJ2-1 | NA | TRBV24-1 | CATRARHPLNNEQFF | TGTGCCACCAGAGCCAGGCACCCTCTTAACAATGAGCAGTTCTTC
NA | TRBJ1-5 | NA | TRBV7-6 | CASSPTGFNQPQHF | TGTGCCAGCAGCCCGACAGGATTCAATCAGCCCCAGCATTTT
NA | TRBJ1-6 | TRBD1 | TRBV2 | CARPTGVNSPLHF | TGTGCCAGACCAACAGGGGTTAATTCACCCCTCCACTTT
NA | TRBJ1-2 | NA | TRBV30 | CAWSVTNYGYTF | TGTGCCTGGAGTGTAACCAACTATGGCTACACCTTC